These 5 T cell receptor beta chains were all obtained from the same sample, sequenced in a study of T cell repertoires in cytomegalovirus infection (dated by TCRdb to about 2019). Their recognized antigens are unknown. The treatment or condition label, as the study defines it: in vitro stimulation with specific CMV peptide epitopes to enrich CMV-specific T cells. TCRdb lists the instrument as Illumina HiSeq 1500. TCRdb redid the processing of the public reads, applying fastp at Q25 and MiXCR, and retained in-frame beta chains. A single entry per CDR3 protein holds the most common genes and DNA from its merged rows. The sample profile shows tens of thousands of distinct CDR3 sequences; 25% to 30% of them were found once. The leading ten clones occupy roughly three fifths of the sample. The input for sequencing was CD8+ T cells from cultured PBMCs, taken from culture after CMV antigen stimulation. These receptors were taken from a human donor in good health (CMV status not recorded). Some clones in this sample may be carry-over from other donors' samples.

This clonotype was observed a handful of times. This chain links TRBV6-2 or TRBV6-3 with TRBJ1-2, with no clear D. This CDR3 comprises 13 residues. Germline CDR1 MNHEY, CDR2 SVGEGT. Trimming took off 6 bases at V and 1 base at J, with 9 bases between the two ends. The CDR3 spells CASRETSNYGYTF. Here the CDR3 DNA reads TGTGCCAGCAGGGAAACCAGTAACTATGGCTACACCTTC.

This clonotype was detected many times. The chain is built from TRBV7-8 and TRBJ2-3; D remains ambiguous. This CDR3 region has 15 residues. Germline CDR1 SGHVS, CDR2 FQNEAQ. The V gene lost 2 bases and the J gene lost 0 bases, with 9 bases spanning the gap. The CDR3 DNA follows: TGTGCCAGCAGCTTAAGCCATACTAGCACAGATACGCAGTATTTT. Translation: CASSLSHTSTDTQYF.

This clonotype was seen more than once but under ten times. J is TRBJ2-1 and V is TRBV6-5; 12 bases are a match to TRBD2. The length of the CDR3 is 17 residues. CDR1 MNHEY and CDR2 SVGAGI come from the germline V gene. The J segment lost 7 bases and the V segment lost 7 bases, leaving 14 bases of the junction unmatched. The CDR3 DNA follows: TGTGCCAGCACCCCGCAGCTGACTAGCGGGAGTCGTAATGAGCAGTTCTTC. Amino acid sequence: CASTPQLTSGSRNEQFF.

In its sample, this clonotype was seen a few times. This chain joins TRBV9 and TRBJ2-7; D may be TRBD1 (6 bases). The CDR3 runs to 14 residues. Germline V gene lookup returns CDR1 SGDLS and CDR2 YYNGEE. V dropped 0 bases and J dropped 7 bases, with 14 bases sitting between them. The CDR3 loop is CASSVEPGVGEQYF. In DNA, the CDR3 is TGTGCCAGCAGCGTAGAACCAGGGGTGGGAGAGCAGTACTTC.

This rearrangement joins TRBV5-1 to TRBJ1-1, with D uncertain. This CDR3 has 16 residues. The germline CDR1 and CDR2 sequences are SGHRS and YFSETQ. Trimming removed 2 bases at V and 6 bases at J, with 20 bases between. CDR3 sequence reads: CASSLPTTEFIPEAFF. CDR3 DNA sequence: TGCGCCAGCAGCTTACCCACCACCGAGTTCATCCCTGAAGCTTTCTTT.